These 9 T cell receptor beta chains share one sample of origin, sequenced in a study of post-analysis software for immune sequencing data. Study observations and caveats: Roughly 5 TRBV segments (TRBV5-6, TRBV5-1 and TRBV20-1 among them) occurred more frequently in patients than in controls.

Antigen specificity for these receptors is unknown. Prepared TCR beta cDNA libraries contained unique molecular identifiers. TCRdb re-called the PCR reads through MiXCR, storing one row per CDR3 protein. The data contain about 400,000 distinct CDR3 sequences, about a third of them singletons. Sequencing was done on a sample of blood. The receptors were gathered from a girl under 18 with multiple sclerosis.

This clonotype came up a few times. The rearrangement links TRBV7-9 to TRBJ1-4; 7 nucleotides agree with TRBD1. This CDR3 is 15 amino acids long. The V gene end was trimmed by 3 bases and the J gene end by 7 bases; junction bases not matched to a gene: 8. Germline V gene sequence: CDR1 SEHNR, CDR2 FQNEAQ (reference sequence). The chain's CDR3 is CASSLIGQVTEKLFF. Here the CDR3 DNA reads TGTGCCAGCAGCTTGATCGGACAGGTTACTGAAAAACTGTTTTTT.

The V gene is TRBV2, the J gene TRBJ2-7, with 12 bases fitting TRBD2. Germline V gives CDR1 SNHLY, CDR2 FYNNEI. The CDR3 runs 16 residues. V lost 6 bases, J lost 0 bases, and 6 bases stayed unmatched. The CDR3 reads CASRTSGGRSSYEQYF. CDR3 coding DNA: TGTGCCAGCAGGACTAGCGGGGGACGGAGCTCCTACGAGCAGTACTTC.

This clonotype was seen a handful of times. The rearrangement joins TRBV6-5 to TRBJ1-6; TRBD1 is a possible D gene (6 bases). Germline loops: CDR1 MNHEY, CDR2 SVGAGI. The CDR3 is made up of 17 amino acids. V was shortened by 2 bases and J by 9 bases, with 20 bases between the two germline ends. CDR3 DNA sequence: TGTGCCAGCAGTTACGCCCCAGAATGGGGGCTCGGTTCACCCCTCCACTTT. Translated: CASSYAPEWGLGSPLHF.

The CDR3 region is CASSLAGLAGEVTDTQYF. The CDR3 DNA reads TGTGCCAGCAGCTTAGCGGGGTTAGCGGGGGAGGTGACAGATACGCAGTATTTT. This chain links TRBV7-6 with TRBJ2-3; 9 bases line up with TRBD2. The CDR3 runs 18 residues. Trimming removed 0 bases from V and 3 bases from J; junction bases left unmatched: 10. Germline V lookup: CDR1 SGHVS, CDR2 FNYEAQ. The full variable domain, its missing parts supplied by reference TRBV7-6 and TRBJ2-3, is GAGVSQSPRYKVTKRGQDVALRCDPISGHVSLYWYRQALGQGPEFLTYFNYEAQQDKSGLPNDRFSAERPEGSISTLTIQRTEQRDSAMYRCASSLAGLAGEVTDTQYFGPGTRLTVL.

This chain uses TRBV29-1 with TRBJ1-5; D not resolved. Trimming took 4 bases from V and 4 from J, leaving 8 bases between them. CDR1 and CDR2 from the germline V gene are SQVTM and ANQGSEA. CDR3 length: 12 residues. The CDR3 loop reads CSVGQVNQPQHF. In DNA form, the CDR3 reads TGCAGCGTTGGGCAGGTTAATCAGCCCCAGCATTTT.

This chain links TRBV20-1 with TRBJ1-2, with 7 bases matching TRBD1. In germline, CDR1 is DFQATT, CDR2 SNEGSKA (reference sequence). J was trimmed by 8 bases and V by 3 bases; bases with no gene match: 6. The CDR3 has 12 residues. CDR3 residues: CSASTGVGGYTF. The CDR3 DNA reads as TGCAGTGCTAGCACAGGGGTGGGGGGCTACACCTTC.

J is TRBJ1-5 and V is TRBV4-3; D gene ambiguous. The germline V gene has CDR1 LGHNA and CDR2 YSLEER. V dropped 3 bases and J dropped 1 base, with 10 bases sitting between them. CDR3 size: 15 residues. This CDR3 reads CASSQDPQSNQPQHF. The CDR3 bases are TGCGCCAGCAGCCAGGATCCCCAGAGCAATCAGCCCCAGCATTTT.

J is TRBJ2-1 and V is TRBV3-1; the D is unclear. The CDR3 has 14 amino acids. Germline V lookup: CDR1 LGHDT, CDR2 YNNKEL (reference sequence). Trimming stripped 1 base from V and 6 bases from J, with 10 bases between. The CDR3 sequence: CASSQVLVSNEQFF. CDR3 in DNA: TGTGCCAGCAGCCAAGTTCTGGTCTCCAATGAGCAGTTCTTC.

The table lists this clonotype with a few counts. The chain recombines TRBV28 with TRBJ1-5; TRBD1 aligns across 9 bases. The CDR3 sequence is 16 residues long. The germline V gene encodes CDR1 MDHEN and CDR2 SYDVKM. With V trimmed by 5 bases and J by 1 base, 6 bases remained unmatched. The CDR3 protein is CASSPTDRGSNQPQHF. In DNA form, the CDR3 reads TGTGCCAGCAGTCCTACCGACAGGGGGAGCAATCAGCCCCAGCATTTT.